This T cell receptor beta chain was recorded in a study of response to subunit inactivated influenza vaccine. In TCRdb, the RT-PCR reads were re-called with MiXCR into one record per CDR3 protein. The sample has 530,000 or so distinct CDR3 sequences; over 9.5% are singletons. This clonotype has more than one count but fewer than ten. Between the trimmed V and J ends, which lost 0 bases and 0 bases, there was a span of 6 bases. CDR3 length: 13 residues. Germline CDR1 and CDR2: DFQATT and SNEGSKA (reference sequence). The sample here was PBMCs from blood, taken on the day of vaccination. The receptor comes from a man aged 50 to 60 who received an inactivated influenza vaccine. The chain links TRBV20-1 to TRBJ2-7; D call uncertain. The CDR3 DNA reads as TGCAGTGCTAGAGAGCACAGCTCCTACGAGCAGTACTTC. This sequence encodes CSAREHSSYEQYF.